This TCR beta chain was sequenced in a study of T cell changes during pregnancy in multiple sclerosis. Sequenced by immunoSEQ multiplex PCR; TCRdb stores in-frame clones only, minus some. Of 40,000 or so clones listed, about 93% were seen once; the top ten hold 0.3% to 0.4%. The V gene lost 4 bases and the J gene lost 1 base, with 10 bases spanning the gap. CDR1 MNHEY and CDR2 SMNVEV come from the germline V gene (reference sequence). The CDR3 length is 14 residues. The chain combines TRBV27 with TRBJ1-1; no firm D call. Sequences were derived from CD4+ T cells from peripheral blood mononuclear cells, sampled in the third trimester of pregnancy. This receptor was taken from a female donor in good health, enrolled as a control in a pregnancy study. The CDR3 region is CASSSAGWNTEAFF. CDR3 coding DNA: TGTGCCAGCAGTTCTGCGGGGTGGAACACTGAAGCTTTCTTT.